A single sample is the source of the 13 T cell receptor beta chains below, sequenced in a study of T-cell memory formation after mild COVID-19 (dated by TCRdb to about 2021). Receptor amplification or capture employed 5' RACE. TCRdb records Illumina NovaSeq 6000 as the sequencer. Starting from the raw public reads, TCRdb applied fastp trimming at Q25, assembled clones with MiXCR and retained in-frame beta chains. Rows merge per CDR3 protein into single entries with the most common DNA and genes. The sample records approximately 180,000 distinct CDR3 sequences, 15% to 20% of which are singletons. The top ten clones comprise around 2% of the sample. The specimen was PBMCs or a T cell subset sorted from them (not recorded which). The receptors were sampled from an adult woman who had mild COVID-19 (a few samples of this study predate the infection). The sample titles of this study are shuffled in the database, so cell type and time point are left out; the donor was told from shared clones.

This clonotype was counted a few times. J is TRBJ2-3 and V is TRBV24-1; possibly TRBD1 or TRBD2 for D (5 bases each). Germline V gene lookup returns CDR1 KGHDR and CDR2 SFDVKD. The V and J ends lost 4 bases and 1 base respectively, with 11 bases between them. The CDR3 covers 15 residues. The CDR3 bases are TGTGCCACCAGTGAGGGGACGGTCGGCACAGATACGCAGTATTTT. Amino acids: CATSEGTVGTDTQYF.

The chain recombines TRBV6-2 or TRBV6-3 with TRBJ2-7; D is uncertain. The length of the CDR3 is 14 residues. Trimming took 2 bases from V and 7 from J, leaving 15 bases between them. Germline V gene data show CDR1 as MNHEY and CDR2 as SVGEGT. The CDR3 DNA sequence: TGTGCCAGCAGTTACAGGGTCCCCCGTAGGGAGCAGTACTTC. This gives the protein CASSYRVPRREQYF.

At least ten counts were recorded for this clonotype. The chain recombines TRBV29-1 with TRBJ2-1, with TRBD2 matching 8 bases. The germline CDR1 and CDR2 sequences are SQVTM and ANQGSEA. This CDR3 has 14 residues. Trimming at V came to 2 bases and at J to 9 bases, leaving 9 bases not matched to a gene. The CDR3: CSVEIGLARGEQFF. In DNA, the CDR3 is TGCAGCGTTGAAATTGGACTAGCCCGTGGTGAGCAGTTCTTC.

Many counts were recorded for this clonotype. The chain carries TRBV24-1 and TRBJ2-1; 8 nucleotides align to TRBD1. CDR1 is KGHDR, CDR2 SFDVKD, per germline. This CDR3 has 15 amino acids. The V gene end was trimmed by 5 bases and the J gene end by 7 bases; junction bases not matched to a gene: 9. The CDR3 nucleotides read TGTGCCACCAGTGTTAGGACAGGGTTCCGGAATGAGCAGTTCTTC. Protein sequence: CATSVRTGFRNEQFF.

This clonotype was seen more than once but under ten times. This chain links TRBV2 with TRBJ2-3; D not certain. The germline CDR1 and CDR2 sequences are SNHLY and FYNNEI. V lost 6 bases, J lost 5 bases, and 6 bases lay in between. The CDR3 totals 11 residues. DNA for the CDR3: TGTGCCAGCAGCGGAGTAGATACGCAGTATTTT. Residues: CASSGVDTQYF.

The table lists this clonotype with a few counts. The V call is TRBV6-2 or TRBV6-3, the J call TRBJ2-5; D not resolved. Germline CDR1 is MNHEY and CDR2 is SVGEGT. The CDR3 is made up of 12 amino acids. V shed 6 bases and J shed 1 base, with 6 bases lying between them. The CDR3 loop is CASRDPQETQYF. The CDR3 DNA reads TGTGCCAGCAGGGACCCCCAAGAGACCCAGTACTTC.

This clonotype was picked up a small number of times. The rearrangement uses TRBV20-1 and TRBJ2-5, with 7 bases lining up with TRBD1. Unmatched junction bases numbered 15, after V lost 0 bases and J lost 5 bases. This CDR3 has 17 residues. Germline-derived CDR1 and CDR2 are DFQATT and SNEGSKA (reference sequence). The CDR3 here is CSARDSPGQGVRETQYF. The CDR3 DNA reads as TGCAGTGCTAGAGATAGCCCCGGCCAGGGGGTGAGGGAGACCCAGTACTTC.

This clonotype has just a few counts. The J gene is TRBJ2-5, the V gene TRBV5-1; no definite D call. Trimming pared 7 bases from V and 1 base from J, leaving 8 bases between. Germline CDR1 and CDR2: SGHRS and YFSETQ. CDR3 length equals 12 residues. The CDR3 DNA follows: TGCGCCAGCGGTGACTTCCAAGAGACCCAGTACTTC. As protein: CASGDFQETQYF. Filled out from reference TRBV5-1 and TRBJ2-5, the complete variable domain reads KAGVTQTPRYLIKTRGQQVTLSCSPISGHRSVSWYQQTPGQGLQFLFEYFSETQRNKGNFPGRFSGRQFSNSRSEMNVSTLELGDSALYLCASGDFQETQYFGPGTRLLVL.

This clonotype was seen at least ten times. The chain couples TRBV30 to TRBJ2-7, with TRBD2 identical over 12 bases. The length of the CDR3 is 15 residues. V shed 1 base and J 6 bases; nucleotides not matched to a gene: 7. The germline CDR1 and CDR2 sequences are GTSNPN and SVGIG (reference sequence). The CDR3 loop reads CAWSDLAGGPREQYF. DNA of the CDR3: TGTGCCTGGAGTGACCTAGCGGGAGGGCCCCGCGAGCAGTACTTC.

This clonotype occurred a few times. CDR3 sequence reads: CASSLGTSSTSGANVLTF. The CDR3 bases are TGTGCCAGCAGCTTAGGGACTAGCTCAACCTCTGGGGCCAACGTCCTGACTTTC. The chain recombines TRBV11-2 with TRBJ2-6, with TRBD2 matching 8 bases. V shed 1 base and J 0 bases; nucleotides not matched to a gene: 5. The CDR3 consists of 18 residues. Germline CDR1 SGHAT, CDR2 FQNNGV.

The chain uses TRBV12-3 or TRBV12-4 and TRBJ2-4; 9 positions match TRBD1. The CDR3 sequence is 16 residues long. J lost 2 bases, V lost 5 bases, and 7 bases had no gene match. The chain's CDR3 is CASSAGTGFSKNIQYF. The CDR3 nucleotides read TGTGCCAGCAGTGCCGGGACAGGGTTTTCCAAAAACATTCAGTACTTC.

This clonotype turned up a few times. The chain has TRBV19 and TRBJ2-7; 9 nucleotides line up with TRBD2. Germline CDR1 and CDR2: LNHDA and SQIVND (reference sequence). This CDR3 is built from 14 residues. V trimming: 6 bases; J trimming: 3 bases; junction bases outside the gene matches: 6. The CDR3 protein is CASSQAGGIYEQYF. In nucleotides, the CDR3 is TGTGCCAGTAGCCAAGCGGGGGGAATCTACGAGCAGTACTTC.

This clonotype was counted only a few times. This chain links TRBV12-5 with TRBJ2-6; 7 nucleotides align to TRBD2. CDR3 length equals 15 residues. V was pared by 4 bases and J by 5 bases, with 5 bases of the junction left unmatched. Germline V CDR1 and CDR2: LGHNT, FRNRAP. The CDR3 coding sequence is TGTGCTAGTGGTTCGGGACTACAGAGGGCCAACGTCCTGACTTTC. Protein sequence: CASGSGLQRANVLTF.